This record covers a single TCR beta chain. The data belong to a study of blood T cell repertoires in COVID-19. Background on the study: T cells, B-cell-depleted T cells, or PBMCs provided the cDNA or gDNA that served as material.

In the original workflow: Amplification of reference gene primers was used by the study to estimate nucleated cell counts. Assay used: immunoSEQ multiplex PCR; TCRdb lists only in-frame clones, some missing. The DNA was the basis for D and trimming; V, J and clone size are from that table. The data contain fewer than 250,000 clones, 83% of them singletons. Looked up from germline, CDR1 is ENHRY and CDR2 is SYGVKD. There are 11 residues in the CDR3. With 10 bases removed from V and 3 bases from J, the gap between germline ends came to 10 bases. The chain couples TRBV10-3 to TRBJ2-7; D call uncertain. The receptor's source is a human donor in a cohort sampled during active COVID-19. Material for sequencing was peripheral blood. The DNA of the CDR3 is TGTGCCACCCGCGGCCTCTACGAGCAGTACTTC. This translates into CATRGLYEQYF.